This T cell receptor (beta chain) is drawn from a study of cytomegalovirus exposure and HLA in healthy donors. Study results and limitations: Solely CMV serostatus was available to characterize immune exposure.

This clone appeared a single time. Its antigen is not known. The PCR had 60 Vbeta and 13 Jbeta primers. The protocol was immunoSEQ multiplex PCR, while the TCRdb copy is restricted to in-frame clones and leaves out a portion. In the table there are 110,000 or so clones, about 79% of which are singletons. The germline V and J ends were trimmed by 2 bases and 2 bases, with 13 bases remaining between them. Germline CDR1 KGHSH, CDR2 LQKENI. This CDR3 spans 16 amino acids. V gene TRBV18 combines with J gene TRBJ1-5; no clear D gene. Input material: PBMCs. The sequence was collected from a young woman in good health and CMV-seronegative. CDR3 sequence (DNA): TGTGCCAGCTCACCATCTAAGATAATTGGCAATCAGCCCCAGCATTTT. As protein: CASSPSKIIGNQPQHF.